The clone carrying this T cell receptor (beta chain) was seen a few times. As yet, its antigen is unknown. The repertoire was sequenced with immunoSEQ multiplex PCR; TCRdb's copy has only in-frame clones and lacks some. The repertoire holds roughly 70,000 clones, with 75% to 85% as singletons. This entry belongs to a study of T cell responses to AZD1222 COVID-19 vaccine. CDR3 size: 15 residues. Trimming stripped 0 bases from V and 2 bases from J, with 10 bases between. Germline V lookup: CDR1 SGHVS, CDR2 FQNEAQ. Notes on the study in general: Of spike-specific TCRs, nearly half reportedly target regions left unmutated in variants.

This rearrangement joins TRBV7-8 to TRBJ2-5; D is perhaps TRBD1 (5 bases). The clonotype was recovered from an adult in good health. The sample in question was peripheral blood, obtained on day 0 of MenACWY control vaccination. The CDR3 DNA follows: TGTGCCAGCAGCTTAGCGTCAGGGTTTCAAGAGACCCAGTACTTC. Protein sequence: CASSLASGFQETQYF.